The 27 T cell receptor beta chains presented below share a single source sample, sequenced in a study of blood T cell repertoires in COVID-19. The table came from immunoSEQ multiplex PCR; TCRdb's copy has only in-frame clones and leaves some out. The sample carries hundreds of thousands of clones, 86% recorded once. What was sequenced was peripheral blood. The origin of the receptors is a woman of 80 years or more with COVID-19, enrolled during active disease.

This clone was recorded a few times. The chain combines TRBV10-3 with TRBJ1-1, with 8 nucleotides matching TRBD1. Unmatched junction bases numbered 8, after V lost 9 bases and J lost 8 bases. Germline V gene data show CDR1 as ENHRY and CDR2 as SYGVKD. The CDR3 extends over 12 amino acids. Written as DNA, the CDR3 is TGTGCCATAGAATCTGGACAGGGCGAAGCTTTCTTT. This encodes CAIESGQGEAFF.

The gene calls are TRBV3-1 (or the pseudogene TRBV3-2) and TRBJ2-3; 7 nucleotides align to TRBD1. The V and J ends lost 4 bases and 2 bases, in that order; junction bases with no gene match: 3. The length of the CDR3 is 14 residues. The germline V gene encodes CDR1 LGHDT and CDR2 YNNKEL (reference sequence). The CDR3 is CASSLTGSTDTQYF. The CDR3 DNA sequence: TGTGCCAGCAGCCTGACAGGGTCCACAGATACGCAGTATTTT.

The chain recombines TRBV28 with TRBJ1-3; D not certain. Per the germline V gene, CDR1 is MDHEN and CDR2 is SYDVKM. V lost 7 bases to trimming and J lost 2 bases, with 6 bases between them. This CDR3 contains 12 residues. CDR3 region: CASKAAGNTIYF. The CDR3 DNA reads as TGTGCCAGCAAAGCGGCTGGAAACACCATATATTTT.

This clone appeared a few times. The V and J genes are TRBV30 and TRBJ2-3, with TRBD2 matching over 10 bases. With 4 bases clipped from V and 3 bases from J, the junction kept 4 bases outside the gene matches. The CDR3 sequence is 14 residues long. In germline, CDR1 is GTSNPN, CDR2 SVGIG (reference sequence). This chain's CDR3 is CAWTLSGGTDTQYF. The CDR3 nucleotides are TGTGCCTGGACTCTTAGCGGGGGGACAGATACGCAGTATTTT.

The V gene is TRBV6-5, the J gene TRBJ2-7; D perhaps matches TRBD1 (5 bases). The CDR3 runs 15 residues. Trimming stripped 10 bases from V and 2 bases from J, with 21 bases between. Germline CDR1 MNHEY, CDR2 SVGAGI. The CDR3 region has the DNA TGTGCCACCCGCCCCAGTCAGGGTGCGACCTACGAGCAGTACTTC. As protein: CATRPSQGATYEQYF.

This chain uses TRBV6-2 or TRBV6-3 with TRBJ1-2, with D perhaps matching TRBD1 (5 bases). The germline gives CDR1 MNHEY, CDR2 SVGEGT. The V end was cut by 0 bases, the J end by 0 bases, with 14 bases between. The CDR3 has 17 amino acids. The CDR3 spells CASSYSGLSYTNYGYTF. DNA of the CDR3: TGTGCCAGCAGTTACTCGGGGCTCAGTTATACTAACTATGGCTACACCTTC.

The chain links TRBV6-5 to TRBJ1-3; possible D gene TRBD1, 5 bases. The CDR3 totals 13 residues. The V gene's germline CDR1 is MNHEY and CDR2 SVGAGI. Trimming took off 5 bases at V and 7 bases at J, with 12 bases between the two ends. The CDR3, as DNA: TGTGCCAGCAGTCGGGACTCGGTGAACACCATATATTTT. Its protein is CASSRDSVNTIYF.

The CDR3 loop reads CASSPDSYYGYTF. CDR3 sequence (DNA): TGTGCCAGCAGCCCGGACAGCTACTATGGCTACACCTTC. The chain carries TRBV12-3 or TRBV12-4 and TRBJ1-2; possibly TRBD1 for D (6 bases). V shed 6 bases and J shed 3 bases, with 11 bases lying between them. The CDR3 sequence is 13 residues long.

CDR3 residues: CASSRDRGELGTGELFF. The CDR3, as DNA: TGTGCCAGCAGCCGGGACAGGGGGGAACTCGGAACCGGGGAGCTGTTTTTT. The chain recombines TRBV27 with TRBJ2-2, with 11 bases aligning to TRBD1. V was pared by 6 bases and J by 5 bases, with 11 bases of the junction left unmatched. Germline CDR1 MNHEY, CDR2 SMNVEV (reference sequence). CDR3 length equals 17 residues.

The V gene is TRBV21-1, the J gene TRBJ1-1. TRBV21-1 is labeled a pseudogene. The CDR3 extends over 9 amino acids. The CDR3: CATRGGAFF. The CDR3 DNA sequence: TGTGCCACAAGGGGGGGGGCTTTCTTT.

The rearrangement uses TRBV7-2 and TRBJ2-5; TRBD2 matches at 11 bases. The V gene's germline CDR1 is SGHTA and CDR2 FQGNSA. The V segment lost 5 bases and the J segment 2 bases; nucleotides outside the gene matches: 4. The CDR3 totals 15 residues. CDR3 region: CASSILAGAQETQYF. DNA of the CDR3: TGTGCCAGCAGCATACTAGCGGGGGCTCAAGAGACCCAGTACTTC.

V gene TRBV6-2 or TRBV6-3 combines with J gene TRBJ2-3, with a tentative D call TRBD1 (5 bases). With 0 bases removed from V and 0 bases from J, the gap between germline ends came to 10 bases. The germline V gene has CDR1 MNHEY and CDR2 SVGEGT. The length of the CDR3 is 16 residues. The CDR3: CASSYSTGASTDTQYF. The DNA for the CDR3 is TGTGCCAGCAGTTACTCAACTGGGGCTAGCACAGATACGCAGTATTTT.

The rearrangement uses TRBV6-4 and TRBJ1-1, with D unclear. The CDR3 consists of 13 residues. The V gene's germline CDR1 is MRHNA and CDR2 SNTAGT. V gave up 2 bases and J gave up 1 base, with 5 bases separating them. The DNA of the CDR3 is TGTGCCAGCAGTGACGAGTCGAACACTGAAGCTTTCTTT. Its protein is CASSDESNTEAFF.

The rearrangement uses TRBV4-1 and TRBJ1-1; TRBD1 agrees at 7 bases. The CDR3 is 16 residues long. V lost 3 bases, J lost 0 bases, and 7 bases stayed unmatched. Germline V lookup: CDR1 MGHRA, CDR2 YSYEKL. The CDR3 spells CASSQTGPMMNTEAFF. Written as DNA, the CDR3 is TGCGCCAGCAGCCAGACAGGGCCGATGATGAACACTGAAGCTTTCTTT.

This clone was detected only a few times. This rearrangement joins TRBV20-1 to TRBJ2-3; D is perhaps TRBD2 (7 bases). Trimming stripped 7 bases from V and 1 base from J, with 21 bases between. The CDR3 sequence is 16 residues long. Germline V gene lookup returns CDR1 DFQATT and CDR2 SNEGSKA (reference sequence). CDR3 sequence: CSVSPPAGAGTDTQYF. DNA of the CDR3: TGCAGTGTTAGTCCCCCCGCGGGGGCGGGCACAGATACGCAGTATTTT.

This clone was recorded a few times. The chain joins TRBV19 to TRBJ1-2; D is unresolved. Germline V lookup: CDR1 LNHDA, CDR2 SQIVND (reference sequence). CDR3 length equals 14 residues. The germline V and J ends were trimmed by 7 bases and 2 bases, with 14 bases remaining between them. The CDR3 sequence is CASTPLTGNYGYTF. The CDR3 bases are TGTGCCAGTACCCCTCTGACGGGGAACTATGGCTACACCTTC.

The rearrangement joins TRBV18 to TRBJ1-4, with a possible D match to TRBD1 (5 bases). CDR3 length: 14 residues. CDR1 is KGHSH, CDR2 LQKENI, per germline. Trimming shortened V by 2 bases and J by 6 bases, and 10 bases separated the two germline ends. CDR3 bases: TGTGCCAGCTCACCAGGGGGGGAACATGAAAAACTGTTTTTT. Translated, it gives CASSPGGEHEKLFF.

The rearrangement links TRBV4-1 to TRBJ1-5; maybe TRBD1 (6 bases). The CDR3 is made up of 16 amino acids. The germline V and J ends were trimmed by 0 bases and 0 bases, with 9 bases remaining between them. From germline, CDR1 is MGHRA and CDR2 YSYEKL. The CDR3 region has the DNA TGCGCCAGCAGCCAAGATGGACAGTATAGCAATCAGCCCCAGCATTTT. Translated, it gives CASSQDGQYSNQPQHF.

The V call is TRBV7-2, the J call TRBJ2-2; 7 bases are shared with TRBD2. The germline V gene has CDR1 SGHTA and CDR2 FQGNSA. The V and J ends lost 1 base and 6 bases, in that order; junction bases with no gene match: 5. The CDR3 sequence is 15 residues long. CDR3 region: CASSLGGSGSGELFF. The CDR3 nucleotides read TGTGCCAGCAGCTTAGGTGGTAGCGGGTCCGGGGAGCTGTTTTTT.

On this clone: Other DNA sequences in the sample encode the same CDR3. The rearrangement links TRBV7-2 to TRBJ1-2; tentative D call: TRBD1 (6 bases). The CDR3 is 14 residues long. V was clipped by 5 bases and J by 0 bases, with 10 bases between them. Germline CDR1 SGHTA, CDR2 FQGNSA. CDR3 DNA sequence: TGTGCCAGCAGCCCCCGGACAGCTAACTATGGCTACACCTTC. Translating gives CASSPRTANYGYTF.

V usage is TRBV5-6 and J usage is TRBJ1-4; 9 bases match TRBD1. V lost 1 base and J lost 13; bases outside the gene matches: 11. In germline, CDR1 is SGHDT, CDR2 YYEEEE. The CDR3 spans 15 residues. CDR3 loop: CASSLRVTVDRGLFF. The CDR3 nucleotides read TGTGCCAGCAGCTTGAGAGTGACAGTGGACAGGGGACTGTTTTTT. Full variable domain (remainder filled in from reference TRBV5-6 and TRBJ1-4): DAGVTQSPTHLIKTRGQQVTLRCSPKSGHDTVSWYQQALGQGPQFIFQYYEEEERQRGNFPDRFSGHQFPNYSSELNVNALLLGDSALYLCASSLRVTVDRGLFFGSGTQLSVL.

In its sample, this clone was seen once. The gene calls are TRBV13 and TRBJ2-2; 10 bases match TRBD1. Unmatched junction bases numbered 23, after V lost 11 bases and J lost 11 bases. From germline, CDR1 is PRHDT and CDR2 FYEKMQ (reference sequence). The CDR3 is made up of 17 amino acids. The CDR3 DNA follows: TGTGCCTCAGCAGCTGCCGATAAGGGACAGGGGCTCCCCGAGCTGTTTTTT. Translated, it gives CASAAADKGQGLPELFF.

V is TRBV28 and J is TRBJ1-5, with D maybe TRBD1 (6 bases). Trimming took off 3 bases at V and 6 bases at J, with 15 bases between the two ends. Looked up from germline, CDR1 is MDHEN and CDR2 is SYDVKM. This CDR3 contains 15 residues. CDR3 amino acids: CASSLGQGRGQPQHF. CDR3 in DNA: TGTGCCAGCAGTTTGGGGCAGGGCAGGGGTCAGCCCCAGCATTTT.

The sample holds a few counts of this clone. The rearrangement links TRBV12-3 or TRBV12-4 to TRBJ2-7, with TRBD1 matching over 8 bases. The V gene end was trimmed by 6 bases and the J gene end by 6 bases; junction bases not matched to a gene: 4. The CDR3 spans 12 residues. The CDR3 DNA is TGTGCCAGCAGGGGGACAGGAGGCGAGCAGTACGTC. Translated, it gives CASRGTGGEQYV.

The chain has TRBV18 and TRBJ1-6; D call uncertain. V lost 5 bases to trimming and J lost 6 bases, with 11 bases between them. Germline V CDR1 and CDR2: KGHSH, LQKENI. There are 14 residues in the CDR3. The CDR3 sequence: CASSSGLTNSPLHF. The CDR3 DNA sequence: TGTGCCAGCTCATCAGGACTGACTAATTCACCCCTCCACTTT.

The V and J genes are TRBV7-8 and TRBJ2-7; TRBD2 aligns across 7 bases. J was trimmed by 3 bases and V by 4 bases; bases with no gene match: 3. The germline V gene has CDR1 SGHVS and CDR2 FQNEAQ. There are 13 residues in the CDR3. The CDR3 nucleotides read TGTGCCAGCAGCTCCGGGACTATCTACGAGCAGTACTTC. Translation: CASSSGTIYEQYF.

Many counts were recorded for this clone. This sequence joins TRBV21-1 and TRBJ2-7; the table names TRBD1, a call not compared with the DNA. TRBV21-1 is noted as a pseudogene. There are 17 residues in the CDR3. CDR3 in DNA: TGTGCCAGCAGCACCCGCGCCGGGACAGGGGGCCCCTACGAGCAGTACGTC. It codes for CASSTRAGTGGPYEQYV.